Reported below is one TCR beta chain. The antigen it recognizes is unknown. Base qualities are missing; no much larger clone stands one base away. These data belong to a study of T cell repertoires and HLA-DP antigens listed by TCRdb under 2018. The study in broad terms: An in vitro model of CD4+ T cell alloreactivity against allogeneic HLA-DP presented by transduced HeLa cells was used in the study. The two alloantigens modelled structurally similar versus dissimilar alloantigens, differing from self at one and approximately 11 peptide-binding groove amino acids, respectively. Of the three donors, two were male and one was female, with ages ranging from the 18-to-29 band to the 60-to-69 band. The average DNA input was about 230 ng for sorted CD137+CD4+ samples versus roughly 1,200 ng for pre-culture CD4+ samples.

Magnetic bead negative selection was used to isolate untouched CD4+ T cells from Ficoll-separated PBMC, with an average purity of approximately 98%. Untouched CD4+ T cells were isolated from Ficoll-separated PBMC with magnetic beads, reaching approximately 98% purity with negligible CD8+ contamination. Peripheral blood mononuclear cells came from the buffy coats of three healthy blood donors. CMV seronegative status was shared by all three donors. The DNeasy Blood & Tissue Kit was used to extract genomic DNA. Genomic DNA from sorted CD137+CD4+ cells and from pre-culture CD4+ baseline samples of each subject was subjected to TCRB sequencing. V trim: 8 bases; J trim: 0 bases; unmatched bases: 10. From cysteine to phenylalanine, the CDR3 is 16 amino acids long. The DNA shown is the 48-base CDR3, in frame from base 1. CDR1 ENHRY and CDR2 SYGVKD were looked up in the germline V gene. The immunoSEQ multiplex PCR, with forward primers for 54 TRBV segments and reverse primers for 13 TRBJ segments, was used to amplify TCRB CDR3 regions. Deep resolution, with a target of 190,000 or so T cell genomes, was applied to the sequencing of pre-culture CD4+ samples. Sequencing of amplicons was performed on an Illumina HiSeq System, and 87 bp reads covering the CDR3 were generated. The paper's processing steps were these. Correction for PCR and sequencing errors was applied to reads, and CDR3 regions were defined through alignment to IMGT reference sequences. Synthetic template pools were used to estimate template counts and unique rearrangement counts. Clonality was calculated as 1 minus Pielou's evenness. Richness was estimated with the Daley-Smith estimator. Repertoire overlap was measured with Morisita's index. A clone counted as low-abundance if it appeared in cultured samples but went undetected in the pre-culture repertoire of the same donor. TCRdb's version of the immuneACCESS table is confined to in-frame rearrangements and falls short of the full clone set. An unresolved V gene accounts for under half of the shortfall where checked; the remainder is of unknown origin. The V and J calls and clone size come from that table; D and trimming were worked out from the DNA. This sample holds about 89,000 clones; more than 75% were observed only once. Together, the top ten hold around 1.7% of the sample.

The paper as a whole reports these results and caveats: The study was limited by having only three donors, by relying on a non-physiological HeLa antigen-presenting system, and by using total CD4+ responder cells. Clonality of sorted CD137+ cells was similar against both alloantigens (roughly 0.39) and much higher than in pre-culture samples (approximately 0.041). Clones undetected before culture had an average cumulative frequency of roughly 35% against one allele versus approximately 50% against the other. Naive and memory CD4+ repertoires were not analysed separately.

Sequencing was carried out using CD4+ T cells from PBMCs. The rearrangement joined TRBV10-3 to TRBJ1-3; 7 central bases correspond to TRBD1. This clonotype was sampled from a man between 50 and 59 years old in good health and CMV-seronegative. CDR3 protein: CAIWAGQRSSGNTIYF. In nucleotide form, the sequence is TGTGCCATCTGGGCGGGACAGAGGAGCTCTGGAAACACCATATATTTT.